This T cell receptor (beta chain) was observed in a study of radiotherapy plus CTLA-4 blockade in lung cancer (dated by TCRdb to 2016 to 2018). A note on the overall study: Objective responses occurred in around 19% of enrolled patients, and around 29% achieved disease control.

Worth noting for this clone: Its antigen target is currently unknown. Base qualities were left out, and no much larger clone turns up one base away.

Library preparation used the immunoSEQ multiplex PCR assay. TCRdb took over this immuneACCESS table, retaining in-frame rearrangements with V and J assigned. Such tables are incomplete; in checked studies, under half of the missing clones stem from an unresolved V gene, and the remainder is unexplained. For this sample there are roughly 59,000 clones; about 70% appear just once. The top ten clones comprise around 8.3% of the sample. Per the germline V gene, MNHEY is the CDR1 and SVGAGI is the CDR2. The V and J ends are trimmed by 5 bases and 6 bases, leaving 11 bases between them. Including the terminal cysteine and phenylalanine, the CDR3 comprises 12 residues. The kept DNA is CDR3 alone, 36 bases in frame from the first base. The full study reports these points: After treatment with radiotherapy and ipilimumab, TCR clones that originated in tumors expanded in peripheral blood. Increased serum interferon-beta after radiation, together with early dynamic changes in blood T cell clones, were reported to be the strongest predictors of response.

The study tested focal radiation therapy combined with CTLA-4 blockade (ipilimumab) in patients with chemo-refractory metastatic non-small-cell lung cancer. The sequence was collected from a human donor with non-small cell lung cancer whose response to radiotherapy plus ipilimumab could not be evaluated. The material sequenced was peripheral blood, taken from a patient treated with radiotherapy plus ipilimumab. The chain uses TRBV6-5 and TRBJ2-7; TRBD2 is perhaps the D gene, given 6 matching bases. The CDR3 in this case is CASSGSGLEQYF. The nucleotides read TGTGCCAGCAGTGGGAGCGGGCTCGAGCAGTACTTC.